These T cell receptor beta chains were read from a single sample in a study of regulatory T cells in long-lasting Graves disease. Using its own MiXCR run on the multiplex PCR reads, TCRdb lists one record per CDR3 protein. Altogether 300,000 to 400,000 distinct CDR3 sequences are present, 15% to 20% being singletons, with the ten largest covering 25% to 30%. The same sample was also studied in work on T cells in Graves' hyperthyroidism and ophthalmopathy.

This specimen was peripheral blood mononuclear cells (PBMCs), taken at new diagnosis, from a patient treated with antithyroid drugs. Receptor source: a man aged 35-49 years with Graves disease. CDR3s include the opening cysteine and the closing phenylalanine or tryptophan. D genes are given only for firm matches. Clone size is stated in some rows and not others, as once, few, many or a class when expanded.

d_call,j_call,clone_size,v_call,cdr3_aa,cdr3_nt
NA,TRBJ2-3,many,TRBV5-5,CASSLGRTSTDTQYF,TGTGCCAGCAGCTTGGGGCGGACTAGCACAGATACGCAGTATTTT
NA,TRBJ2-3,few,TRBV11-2,CASSPTWGGVGTQYF,TGTGCCAGCAGCCCCACATGGGGTGGAGTTGGTACGCAGTATTTT
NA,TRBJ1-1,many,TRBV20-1,CSARDTTENTEAFF,TGCAGTGCTAGAGACACGACAGAGAACACTGAAGCTTTCTTT
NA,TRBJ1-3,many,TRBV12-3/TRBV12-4,CASSLGAGGNTIYF,TGTGCCAGCAGTTTAGGGGCAGGCGGCAACACCATATATTTT
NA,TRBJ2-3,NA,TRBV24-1,CATGWGGRGDTQYF,TGTGCCACCGGGTGGGGGGGCCGGGGAGATACGCAGTATTTT
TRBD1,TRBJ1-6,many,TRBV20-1,CSARVPTGEASPLHF,TGCAGTGCTAGAGTCCCGACAGGGGAGGCTTCACCCCTCCACTTT
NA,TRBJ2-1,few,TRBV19,CASSPFPVYNEQFF,TGTGCCAGTAGCCCCTTCCCAGTATACAATGAGCAGTTCTTC
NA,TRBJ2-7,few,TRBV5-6,CASSRSMSSYEQYF,TGTGCCAGCAGCCGCTCAATGAGCTCCTACGAGCAGTACTTC
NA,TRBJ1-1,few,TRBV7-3,CASSPFRQLHTEAFF,TGTGCCAGCAGCCCTTTCAGACAACTTCATACTGAAGCTTTCTTT
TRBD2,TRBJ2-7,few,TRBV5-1,CASSLVLAGDFSYEQYF,TGCGCCAGCAGCTTGGTATTAGCGGGGGATTTCTCCTACGAGCAGTACTTC
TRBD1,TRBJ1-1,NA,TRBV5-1,CASSSYFRDRKFMNTEAFF,TGCGCCAGCAGCTCCTATTTTCGGGACAGAAAATTCATGAACACTGAAGCTTTCTTT
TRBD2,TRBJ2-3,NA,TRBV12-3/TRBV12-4,CASSFGGGRDTQYF,TGTGCCAGCAGTTTCGGGGGGGGGCGAGATACGCAGTATTTT
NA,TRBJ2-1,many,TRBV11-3,CASSFSWDNEQFF,TGTGCCAGCAGCTTTTCGTGGGACAATGAGCAGTTCTTC
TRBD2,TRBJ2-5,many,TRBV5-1,CASSFGTSGEETQYF,TGCGCCAGCAGCTTTGGGACTAGCGGGGAGGAGACCCAGTACTTC
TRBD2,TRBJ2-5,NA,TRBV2,CASSWTSGGKTQYF,TGTGCCAGCAGTTGGACTAGCGGGGGCAAGACCCAGTACTTC
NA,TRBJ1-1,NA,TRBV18,CASSNLGADTEAFF,TGTGCCAGCTCAAATCTGGGGGCTGACACTGAAGCTTTCTTT
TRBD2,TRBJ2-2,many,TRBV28,CASSLYGTGGTGELFF,TGTGCCAGCAGTTTGTACGGGACGGGGGGCACCGGGGAGCTGTTTTTT
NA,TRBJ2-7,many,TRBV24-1,CATSDAGQGLYEQYF,TGTGCCACCAGTGATGCCGGTCAGGGTCTCTACGAGCAGTACTTC
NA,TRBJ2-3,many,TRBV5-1,CASSLQAPGDTQYF,TGCGCCAGCAGCCTACAGGCCCCGGGAGATACGCAGTATTTT
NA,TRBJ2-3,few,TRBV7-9,CASSLNSAPDTQYF,TGTGCCAGCAGCTTGAATAGCGCCCCAGATACGCAGTATTTT